This TCR beta chain was found in a study of graft-versus-host responses after intestinal transplantation. Study information: All of the recipients had induction that used anti-thymocyte globulin, then tacrolimus and steroids for three to four years.

Concerning this clone itself: Its antigen is as yet unknown.

Study outcomes and limitations: Among recipient marrow samples, GvH clones were found; some appeared first in ileum or blood. Declining HvG levels early post-transplant were linked to peak circulating GvH clone levels.

Produced via immunoSEQ multiplex PCR; TCRdb's table is partial and in-frame only. The sample has about 120,000 clones; around 95% are singletons. V lost 5 bases, J lost 3 bases, and 17 bases lay in between. The CDR3 is made up of 16 amino acids. Germline V gives CDR1 SGHTA, CDR2 FQGTGA. This receptor was taken from a human donor who received an intestinal transplant. The starting material was unstimulated CD8+ T cells sorted from spleen or lymph node cells, obtained before intestinal transplant. V usage is TRBV7-3 and J usage is TRBJ2-1, with a weak D call TRBD1 (5 bases). The chain's CDR3 is CASSPRAPQGYNEQFF. CDR3 nucleotide sequence: TGTGCCAGCAGCCCTAGGGCGCCCCAGGGCTACAATGAGCAGTTCTTC. The full variable domain, completed using reference TRBV7-3 and TRBJ2-1, is GAGVSQTPSNKVTEKGKYVELRCDPISGHTALYWYRQSLGQGPEFLIYFQGTGAADDSGLPNDRFFAVRPEGSVSTLKIQRTERGDSAVYLCASSPRAPQGYNEQFFGPGTRLTVL.